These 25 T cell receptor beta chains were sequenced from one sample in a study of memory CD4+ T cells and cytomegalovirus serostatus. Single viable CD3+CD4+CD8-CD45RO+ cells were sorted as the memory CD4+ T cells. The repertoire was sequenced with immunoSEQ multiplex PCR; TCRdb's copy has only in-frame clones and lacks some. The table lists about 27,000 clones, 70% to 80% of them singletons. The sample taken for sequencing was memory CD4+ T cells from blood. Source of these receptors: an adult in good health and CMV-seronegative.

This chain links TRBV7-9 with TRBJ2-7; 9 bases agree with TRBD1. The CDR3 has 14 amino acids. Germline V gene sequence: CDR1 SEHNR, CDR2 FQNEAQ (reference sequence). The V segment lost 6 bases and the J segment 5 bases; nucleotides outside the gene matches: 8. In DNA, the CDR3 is TGTGCCAGCAGACGGGACAGGGAAACGGACGAGCAGTACTTC. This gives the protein CASRRDRETDEQYF.

For the CDR3, the DNA is TGCAGTGCTAGTCGAAGCACTGAAGCTTTCTTT. Translation: CSASRSTEAFF. The chain is built from TRBV20-1 and TRBJ1-1; D remains ambiguous. Germline CDR1 is DFQATT and CDR2 is SNEGSKA (reference sequence). The CDR3 spans 11 residues. Trimming took off 3 bases at V and 4 bases at J, with 6 bases between the two ends.

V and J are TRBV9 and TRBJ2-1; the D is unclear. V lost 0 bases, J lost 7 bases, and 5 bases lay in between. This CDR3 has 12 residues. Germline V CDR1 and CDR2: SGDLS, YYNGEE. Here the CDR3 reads CASSVVLNEQFF. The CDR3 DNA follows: TGTGCCAGCAGCGTAGTACTGAATGAGCAGTTCTTC.

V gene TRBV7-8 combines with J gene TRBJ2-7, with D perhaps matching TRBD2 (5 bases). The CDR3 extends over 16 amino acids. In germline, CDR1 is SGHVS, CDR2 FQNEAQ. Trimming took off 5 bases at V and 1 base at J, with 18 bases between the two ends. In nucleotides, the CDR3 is TGTGCCAGCAGCACGGGATATATCGGCAGTTCCTACGAGCAGTACTTC. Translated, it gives CASSTGYIGSSYEQYF.

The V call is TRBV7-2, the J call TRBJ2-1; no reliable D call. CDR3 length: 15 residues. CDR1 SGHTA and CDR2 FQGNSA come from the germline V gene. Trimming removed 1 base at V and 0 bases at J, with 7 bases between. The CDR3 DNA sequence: TGTGCCAGCAGCTTAGAATCGAGCTCCTACAATGAGCAGTTCTTC. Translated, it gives CASSLESSSYNEQFF.

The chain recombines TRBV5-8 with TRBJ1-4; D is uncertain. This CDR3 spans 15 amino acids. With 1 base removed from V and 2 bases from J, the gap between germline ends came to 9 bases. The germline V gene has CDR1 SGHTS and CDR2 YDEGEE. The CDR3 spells CASSLKASTNEKLFF. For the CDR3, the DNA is TGTGCCAGCAGCTTGAAGGCGTCGACTAATGAAAAACTGTTTTTT.

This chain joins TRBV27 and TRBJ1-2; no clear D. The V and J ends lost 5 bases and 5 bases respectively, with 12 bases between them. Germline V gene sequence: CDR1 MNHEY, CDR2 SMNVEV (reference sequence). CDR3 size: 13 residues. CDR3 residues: CASSRSFDYGYTF. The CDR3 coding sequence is TGTGCCAGCAGTCGTTCATTTGATTATGGCTACACCTTC.

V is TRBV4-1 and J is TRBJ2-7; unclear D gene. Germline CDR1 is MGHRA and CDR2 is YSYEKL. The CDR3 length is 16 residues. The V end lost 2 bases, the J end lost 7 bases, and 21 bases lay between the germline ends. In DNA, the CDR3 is TGCGCCAGCAGCCAATCCCCCTCGGCAGGTGGGTTGGAGCAGTACTTC. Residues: CASSQSPSAGGLEQYF.

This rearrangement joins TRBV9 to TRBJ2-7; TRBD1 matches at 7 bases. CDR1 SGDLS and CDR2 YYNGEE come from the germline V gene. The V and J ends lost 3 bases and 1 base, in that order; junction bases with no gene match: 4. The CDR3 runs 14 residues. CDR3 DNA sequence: TGTGCCAGCAGCGCAGGACAGGCGTCCTACGAGCAGTACTTC. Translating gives CASSAGQASYEQYF.

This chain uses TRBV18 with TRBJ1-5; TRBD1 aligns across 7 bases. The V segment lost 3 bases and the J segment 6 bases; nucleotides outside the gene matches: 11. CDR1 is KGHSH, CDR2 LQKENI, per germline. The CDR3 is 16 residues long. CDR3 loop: CASSPFQGEPAQPQHF. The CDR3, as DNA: TGTGCCAGCTCACCCTTCCAGGGGGAGCCGGCTCAGCCCCAGCATTTT.

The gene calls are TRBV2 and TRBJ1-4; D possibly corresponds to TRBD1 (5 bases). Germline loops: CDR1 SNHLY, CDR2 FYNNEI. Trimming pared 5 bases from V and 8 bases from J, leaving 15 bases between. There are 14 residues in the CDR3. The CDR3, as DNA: TGTGCCAGCAGTACTACCGGGACTCCAGAAAAACTGTTTTTT. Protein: CASSTTGTPEKLFF.

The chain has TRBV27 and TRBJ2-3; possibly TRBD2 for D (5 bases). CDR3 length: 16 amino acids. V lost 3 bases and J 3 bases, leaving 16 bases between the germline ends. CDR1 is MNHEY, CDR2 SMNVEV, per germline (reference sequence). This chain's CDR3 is CASSFSYLGGTDTQYF. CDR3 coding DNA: TGTGCCAGCAGTTTCAGTTACCTCGGCGGGACAGATACGCAGTATTTT.

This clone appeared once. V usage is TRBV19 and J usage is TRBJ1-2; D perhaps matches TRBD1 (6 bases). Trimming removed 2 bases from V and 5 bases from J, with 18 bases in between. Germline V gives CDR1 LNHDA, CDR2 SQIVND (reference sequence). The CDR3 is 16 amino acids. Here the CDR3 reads CASSIRPGANSYGYTF. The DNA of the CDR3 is TGTGCCAGTAGTATAAGGCCGGGGGCGAACTCATATGGCTACACCTTC.

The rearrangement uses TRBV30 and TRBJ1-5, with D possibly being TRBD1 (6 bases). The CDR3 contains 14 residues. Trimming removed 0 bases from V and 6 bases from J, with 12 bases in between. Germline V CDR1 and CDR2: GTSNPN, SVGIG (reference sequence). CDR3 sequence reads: CAWSVTGRRQPQHF. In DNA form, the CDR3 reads TGTGCCTGGAGTGTTACAGGGAGGCGTCAGCCCCAGCATTTT.

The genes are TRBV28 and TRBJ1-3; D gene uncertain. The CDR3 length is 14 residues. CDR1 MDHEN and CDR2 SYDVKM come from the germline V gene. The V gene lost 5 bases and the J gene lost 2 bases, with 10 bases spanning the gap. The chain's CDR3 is CASSADFTGNTIYF. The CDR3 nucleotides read TGTGCCAGCAGTGCAGACTTTACTGGAAACACCATATATTTT.

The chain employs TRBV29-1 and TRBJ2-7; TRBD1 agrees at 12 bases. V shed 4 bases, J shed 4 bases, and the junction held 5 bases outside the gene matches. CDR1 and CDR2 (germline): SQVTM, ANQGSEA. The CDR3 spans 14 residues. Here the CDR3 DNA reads TGCAGCGTTGCTGGGACAGGGGGCGCGTACGAGCAGTACTTC. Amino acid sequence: CSVAGTGGAYEQYF.

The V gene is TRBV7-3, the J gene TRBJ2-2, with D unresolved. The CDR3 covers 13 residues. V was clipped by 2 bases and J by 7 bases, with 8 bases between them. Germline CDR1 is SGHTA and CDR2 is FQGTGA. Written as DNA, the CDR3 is TGTGCCAGCAGCTTAGGTTTTAACGGGGAGCTGTTTTTT. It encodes CASSLGFNGELFF.

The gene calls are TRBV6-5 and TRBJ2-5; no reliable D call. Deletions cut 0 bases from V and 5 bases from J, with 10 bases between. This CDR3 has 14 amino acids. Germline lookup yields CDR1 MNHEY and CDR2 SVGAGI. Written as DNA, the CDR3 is TGTGCCAGCAGTTACTCGCCTGGGTTGGAGACCCAGTACTTC. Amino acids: CASSYSPGLETQYF.

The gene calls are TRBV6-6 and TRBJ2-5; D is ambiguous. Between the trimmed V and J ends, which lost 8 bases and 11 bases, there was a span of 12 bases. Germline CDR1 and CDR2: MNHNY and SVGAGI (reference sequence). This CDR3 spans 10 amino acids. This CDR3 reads CASGAYEQYF. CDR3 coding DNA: TGTGCCAGCGGAGCGTATGAGCAGTACTTC.

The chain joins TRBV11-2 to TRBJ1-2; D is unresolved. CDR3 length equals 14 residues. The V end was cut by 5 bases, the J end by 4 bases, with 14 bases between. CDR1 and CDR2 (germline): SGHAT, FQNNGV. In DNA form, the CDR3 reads TGTGCCAGCAGCAACCCTTCAGAGGCCTATGGCTACACCTTC. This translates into CASSNPSEAYGYTF.

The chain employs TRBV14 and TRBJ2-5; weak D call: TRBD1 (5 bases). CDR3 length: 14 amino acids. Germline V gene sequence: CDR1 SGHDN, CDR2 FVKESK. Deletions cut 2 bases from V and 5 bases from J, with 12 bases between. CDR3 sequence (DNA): TGTGCCAGCAGCCAAACTCAGGGTTGGGAGACCCAGTACTTC. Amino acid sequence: CASSQTQGWETQYF.

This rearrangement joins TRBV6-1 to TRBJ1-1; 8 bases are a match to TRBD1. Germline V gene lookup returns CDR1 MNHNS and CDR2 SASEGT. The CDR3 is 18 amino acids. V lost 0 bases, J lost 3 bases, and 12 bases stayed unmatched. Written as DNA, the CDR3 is TGTGCCAGCAGTGAAGCGCCAAGACAGGGGAGGGGGCACACTGAAGCTTTCTTT. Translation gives CASSEAPRQGRGHTEAFF.

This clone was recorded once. Here the CDR3 reads CSVSRGTDTQYF. CDR3 bases: TGCAGCGTTTCACGAGGCACAGATACGCAGTATTTT. The chain uses TRBV29-1 and TRBJ2-3; D not resolved. The ends were cut back, 5 bases at V and 1 base at J, with 7 bases in the middle. The CDR3 runs to 12 residues. Germline CDR1 and CDR2: SQVTM and ANQGSEA.

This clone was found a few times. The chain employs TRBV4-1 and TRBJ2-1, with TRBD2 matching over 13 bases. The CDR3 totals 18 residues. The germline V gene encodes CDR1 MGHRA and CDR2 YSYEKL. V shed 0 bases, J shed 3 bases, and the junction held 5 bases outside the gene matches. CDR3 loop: CASSQEGGLAGHYNEQFF. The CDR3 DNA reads TGCGCCAGCAGCCAAGAAGGGGGACTAGCGGGACACTACAATGAGCAGTTCTTC.

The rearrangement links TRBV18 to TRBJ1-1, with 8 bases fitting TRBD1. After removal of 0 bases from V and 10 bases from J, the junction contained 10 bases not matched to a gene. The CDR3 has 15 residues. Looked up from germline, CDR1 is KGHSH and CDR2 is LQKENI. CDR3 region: CASSPPAGGSELAFF. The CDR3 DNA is TGTGCCAGCTCACCACCGGCAGGGGGCTCAGAATTAGCTTTCTTT.